Listed below are T cell receptor beta chains from one sample, sequenced in a study of regulatory T cells in long-lasting Graves disease. TCRdb independently ran MiXCR on the multiplex PCR reads; one entry per CDR3 protein. The repertoire holds some 370,000 distinct CDR3 sequences, with roughly 10% as singletons. These same records also appear under a second study, on T cells in Graves' hyperthyroidism and ophthalmopathy.

The specimen comprised peripheral blood mononuclear cells (PBMCs), sampled at new diagnosis, from a patient treated with antithyroid drugs. These receptors all stem from a young woman with Graves disease. Each CDR3 is given without its conserved first and last residue. The order of the fields is J gene, V gene, CDR3 protein.

j_gene: TRBJ1-2
v_gene: TRBV20-1
CDR3aa: SARGDLNYGYT

j_gene: TRBJ2-2
v_gene: TRBV11-3
CDR3aa: ASSPENTGELF

j_gene: TRBJ2-5
v_gene: TRBV6-2/TRBV6-3
CDR3aa: ASSYSGTSGVYQETQY

j_gene: TRBJ2-2
v_gene: TRBV7-2
CDR3aa: ASSFRGTAGELF

j_gene: TRBJ1-5
v_gene: TRBV7-2
CDR3aa: ASRARGGSNQPQH

j_gene: TRBJ2-5
v_gene: TRBV14
CDR3aa: ASSQAAYPSGETQY

j_gene: TRBJ1-2
v_gene: TRBV19
CDR3aa: ASSGTGAVIDGYT

j_gene: TRBJ2-1
v_gene: TRBV20-1
CDR3aa: SAERQSGAYEQF

j_gene: TRBJ1-2
v_gene: TRBV7-9
CDR3aa: ASLTQYGYT

j_gene: TRBJ1-4
v_gene: TRBV3-1
CDR3aa: ASSQDWSNEKLF

j_gene: TRBJ1-2
v_gene: TRBV20-1
CDR3aa: SAREPGHYGYT

j_gene: TRBJ2-5
v_gene: TRBV11-3
CDR3aa: ANSQTQDGLKETQY

j_gene: TRBJ1-4
v_gene: TRBV10-3
CDR3aa: AISGDRADEKLF

j_gene: TRBJ1-1
v_gene: TRBV19
CDR3aa: ASSWPGGSTEAS

j_gene: TRBJ2-1
v_gene: TRBV14
CDR3aa: ASSQERELAAYNEQF

j_gene: TRBJ2-3
v_gene: TRBV12-3/TRBV12-4
CDR3aa: ASSRRGTIRVADTQY

j_gene: TRBJ2-3
v_gene: TRBV12-3/TRBV12-4
CDR3aa: ASSRSGGTSTDTQY

j_gene: TRBJ2-3
v_gene: TRBV6-5
CDR3aa: ASSYSRASGGSSTDTQY

j_gene: TRBJ2-3
v_gene: TRBV9
CDR3aa: ASSVGRLVTDTQY

j_gene: TRBJ2-1
v_gene: TRBV4-3
CDR3aa: ASSQGRFYNEQF

j_gene: TRBJ1-6
v_gene: TRBV12-3/TRBV12-4
CDR3aa: ASSTHPLGNNSPLH

j_gene: TRBJ2-2
v_gene: TRBV12-3/TRBV12-4
CDR3aa: ASMAGGLNTGELF

j_gene: TRBJ2-1
v_gene: TRBV29-1
CDR3aa: SVFGREKGF

j_gene: TRBJ2-1
v_gene: TRBV6-1
CDR3aa: ASGWYGRHNEQF

j_gene: TRBJ2-4
v_gene: TRBV6-1
CDR3aa: ASINDKRLAKNIQY

j_gene: TRBJ2-1
v_gene: TRBV20-1
CDR3aa: SASAGHTLYNEQF

j_gene: TRBJ1-2
v_gene: TRBV6-2/TRBV6-3
CDR3aa: ASSSIHREDYGYT

j_gene: TRBJ1-2
v_gene: TRBV10-3
CDR3aa: AISEALQGRASYGYT

j_gene: TRBJ2-1
v_gene: TRBV5-1
CDR3aa: ASSTGTYRVGNEQF

j_gene: TRBJ1-1
v_gene: TRBV29-1
CDR3aa: SVEDPGRTEAF

j_gene: TRBJ2-3
v_gene: TRBV2
CDR3aa: ASTSDSNERTDTQY

j_gene: TRBJ1-1
v_gene: TRBV6-2/TRBV6-3
CDR3aa: ASSYRAEKEAF

j_gene: TRBJ1-4
v_gene: TRBV20-1
CDR3aa: SAQDGTGGFTTNEKLF

j_gene: TRBJ2-2
v_gene: TRBV12-3/TRBV12-4
CDR3aa: ASSLDGLAGPMAGELF

j_gene: TRBJ2-1
v_gene: TRBV4-1
CDR3aa: ASSQGGQGGEQF

j_gene: TRBJ2-1
v_gene: TRBV27
CDR3aa: ASSGYLSNEQF

j_gene: TRBJ2-6
v_gene: TRBV28
CDR3aa: ASSSPGHSGANVLT

j_gene: TRBJ2-1
v_gene: TRBV20-1
CDR3aa: SAPPTSYNEQF

j_gene: TRBJ2-1
v_gene: TRBV20-1
CDR3aa: SAPVWMNEQF

j_gene: TRBJ2-5
v_gene: TRBV15
CDR3aa: ATSKGLKTQY

j_gene: TRBJ2-7
v_gene: TRBV20-1
CDR3aa: SARSRGGNPYEQY

j_gene: TRBJ1-1
v_gene: TRBV24-1
CDR3aa: ATSDSPGDRPLNTEAF

j_gene: TRBJ2-1
v_gene: TRBV5-1
CDR3aa: ASSLDFPGGFYNEQF

j_gene: TRBJ1-2
v_gene: TRBV13
CDR3aa: ASSLGGIVRGYT